The 19 T cell receptor beta chains presented below share a single source sample, sequenced in a study of T cell responses to AZD1222 COVID-19 vaccine. Clones were read by immunoSEQ multiplex PCR, and TCRdb kept only the in-frame ones, dropping some. The table lists about 220,000 clones, 85% to 95% of them singletons. The specimen was peripheral blood, collected on day 0 of MenACWY control vaccination. The receptors here all came from an adult in good health.

V is TRBV10-2 and J is TRBJ1-2; the match to TRBD1 covers 7 bases. The CDR3 spans 13 residues. Germline-derived CDR1 and CDR2 are WSHSY and SAAADI. The V segment lost 6 bases and the J segment 5 bases; nucleotides outside the gene matches: 6. The DNA of the CDR3 is TGCGCCAGCAGGGACAGGATAGAGTATGGCTACACCTTC. Translated, it gives CASRDRIEYGYTF.

The chain employs TRBV28 and TRBJ1-2; D gene unclear. Germline lookup yields CDR1 MDHEN and CDR2 SYDVKM. Between the trimmed V and J ends, which lost 4 bases and 5 bases, there was a span of 8 bases. The CDR3 is made up of 12 amino acids. For the CDR3, the DNA is TGTGCCAGCAGTTGGTCGGGGTATGGCTACACCTTC. Its protein product is CASSWSGYGYTF.

V and J are TRBV5-1 and TRBJ1-1; D might be TRBD1 (6 bases). This CDR3 spans 15 amino acids. Trimming stripped 4 bases from V and 4 bases from J, with 17 bases between. Per the germline V gene, CDR1 is SGHRS and CDR2 is YFSETQ. This chain's CDR3 is CASSTDPTGSTEAFF. CDR3 DNA sequence: TGCGCCAGCAGCACCGATCCTACAGGGAGCACTGAAGCTTTCTTT. Drawing the rest from reference TRBV5-1 and TRBJ1-1, the complete variable domain is KAGVTQTPRYLIKTRGQQVTLSCSPISGHRSVSWYQQTPGQGLQFLFEYFSETQRNKGNFPGRFSGRQFSNSRSEMNVSTLELGDSALYLCASSTDPTGSTEAFFGQGTRLTVV.

The genes are TRBV5-1 and TRBJ1-1; D may be TRBD1 (5 bases). Per the germline V gene, CDR1 is SGHRS and CDR2 is YFSETQ. Trimming cost V 5 bases and J 2 bases, with 16 bases left between them. The CDR3 is 15 residues long. The CDR3, as DNA: TGCGCCAGCAGGCAGAGCCTAGGGGTAAACACTGAAGCTTTCTTT. The encoded protein is CASRQSLGVNTEAFF.

V is TRBV19 and J is TRBJ1-5, with D possibly TRBD1 on 5 matching bases. The germline V gene has CDR1 LNHDA and CDR2 SQIVND (reference sequence). V was shortened by 3 bases and J by 0 bases, with 12 bases between the two germline ends. This CDR3 is 16 amino acids long. The CDR3 spells CASSIHRQGSNQPQHF. As DNA, the CDR3 is TGTGCCAGTAGTATCCACCGCCAGGGTAGCAATCAGCCCCAGCATTTT.

The chain is built from TRBV7-2 and TRBJ2-1, with D hard to call. The germline gives CDR1 SGHTA, CDR2 FQGNSA. The ends were cut back, 1 base at V and 3 bases at J, with 10 bases in the middle. The length of the CDR3 is 15 residues. In nucleotides, the CDR3 is TGTGCCAGCAGCTTAGTGTCAGGAAACTACAATGAGCAGTTCTTC. It is translated as CASSLVSGNYNEQFF.

This clone showed up just once. The chain is built from TRBV10-2 and TRBJ2-7; D is undetermined. This CDR3 contains 13 residues. V lost 7 bases to trimming and J lost 3 bases, with 13 bases between them. CDR1 is WSHSY, CDR2 SAAADI, per germline. The CDR3 DNA is TGCGCCAGCAAGAGGCAGGACGACTACGAGCAGTACTTC. This sequence encodes CASKRQDDYEQYF.

This chain uses TRBV6-5 with TRBJ1-4, with no clear D. The CDR3 has 13 residues. V lost 0 bases to trimming and J lost 7 bases, with 6 bases between them. Germline-derived CDR1 and CDR2 are MNHEY and SVGAGI. The CDR3 protein is CASSYSMSEKLFF. The CDR3 DNA reads TGTGCCAGCAGTTACTCGATGTCTGAAAAACTGTTTTTT.

The V and J genes are TRBV7-8 and TRBJ2-2; 9 bases agree with TRBD1. The CDR3 totals 18 residues. V lost 5 bases to trimming and J lost 0 bases; unmatched junction nucleotides: 10. CDR1 SGHVS and CDR2 FQNEAQ come from the germline V gene. This CDR3 is CASSRAPGQGSNTGELFF. The DNA for the CDR3 is TGTGCCAGCAGCCGAGCTCCGGGACAGGGATCGAACACCGGGGAGCTGTTTTTT.

The genes are TRBV6-5 and TRBJ1-1; no definite D call. The germline V and J ends were trimmed by 7 bases and 1 base, with 4 bases remaining between them. Germline values: CDR1 MNHEY, CDR2 SVGAGI. This CDR3 contains 11 residues. The chain's CDR3 is CASTQNTEAFF. In DNA, the CDR3 is TGTGCCAGCACTCAGAACACTGAAGCTTTCTTT.

The chain recombines TRBV29-1 with TRBJ2-7, with 9 bases aligning to TRBD1. This CDR3 contains 14 residues. The germline V gene has CDR1 SQVTM and CDR2 ANQGSEA. V was clipped by 7 bases and J by 1 base; unmatched bases: 8. CDR3 sequence reads: CSATLGQGSYEQYF. In DNA form, the CDR3 reads TGCAGCGCTACACTTGGACAGGGGTCCTACGAGCAGTACTTC.

The rearrangement joins TRBV19 to TRBJ2-7, with D possibly being TRBD1 (7 bases). The CDR3 extends over 14 amino acids. V was cut by 8 bases and J by 3 bases, with 17 bases left in between. The germline CDR1 and CDR2 sequences are LNHDA and SQIVND (reference sequence). The CDR3 sequence is CASRQGGPIYEQYF. The DNA for the CDR3 is TGTGCCAGTCGACAGGGAGGCCCAATCTACGAGCAGTACTTC.

This clone was counted once. The chain links TRBV5-4 to TRBJ1-2; 10 bases match TRBD1. Germline lookup yields CDR1 SGHNT and CDR2 YYREEE (reference sequence). The junction had 12 bases not matched to a gene; V was cut back by 0 bases and J by 7 bases. The CDR3 totals 17 residues. The CDR3 protein is CASSLGQGARARLGYTF. The DNA of the CDR3 is TGTGCCAGCAGCTTGGGACAGGGGGCTAGGGCTCGTCTTGGCTACACCTTC.

The chain recombines TRBV7-9 with TRBJ2-3; 8 bases match TRBD1. This CDR3 contains 15 residues. V trimming: 5 bases; J trimming: 3 bases; junction bases outside the gene matches: 7. Per germline, CDR1 SEHNR and CDR2 FQNEAQ (reference sequence). The CDR3 loop reads CASSLGQGGTDTQYF. As DNA, the CDR3 is TGTGCCAGCAGCCTCGGACAGGGTGGTACAGATACGCAGTATTTT.

The chain couples TRBV7-2 to TRBJ2-2, with 7 bases aligning to TRBD2. The trim removed 4 bases at V and 3 bases at J, leaving 5 bases unmatched. This CDR3 has 15 residues. Germline V lookup: CDR1 SGHTA, CDR2 FQGNSA. In nucleotides, the CDR3 is TGTGCCAGCAGCTCTGGCGGGGGTGACACCGGGGAGCTGTTTTTT. Translating it yields CASSSGGGDTGELFF.

The gene calls are TRBV18 and TRBJ1-6, with D hard to call. This CDR3 comprises 14 residues. V was shortened by 5 bases and J by 0 bases, with 5 bases between the two germline ends. CDR1 KGHSH and CDR2 LQKENI come from the germline V gene. This chain's CDR3 is CASSSSSYNSPLHF. DNA of the CDR3: TGTGCCAGCTCATCGTCCTCCTATAATTCACCCCTCCACTTT.

The V and J genes are TRBV9 and TRBJ2-5; 8 nucleotides match TRBD2. After removal of 3 bases from V and 1 base from J, the junction contained 5 bases not matched to a gene. Germline V gene sequence: CDR1 SGDLS, CDR2 YYNGEE. The CDR3 covers 15 residues. The DNA for the CDR3 is TGTGCCAGCAGCGGTATAGCGGGGTTCCAAGAGACCCAGTACTTC. Residues: CASSGIAGFQETQYF. Full variable domain (rest looked up from reference TRBV9 and TRBJ2-5): DSGVTQTPKHLITATGQRVTLRCSPRSGDLSVYWYQQSLDQGLQFLIQYYNGEERAKGNILERFSAQQFPDLHSELNLSSLELGDSALYFCASSGIAGFQETQYFGPGTRLLVL.

The V and J genes are TRBV9 and TRBJ2-3, with D possibly being TRBD1 (5 bases). Germline loops: CDR1 SGDLS, CDR2 YYNGEE. V lost 0 bases to trimming and J lost 4 bases, with 12 bases between them. The CDR3 has 15 residues. Here the CDR3 DNA reads TGTGCCAGCAGCGTAGAGCAGGGTGGTCCAGATACGCAGTATTTT. Its translation: CASSVEQGGPDTQYF.

The rearrangement joins TRBV6-6 to TRBJ1-6, with 7 bases identical to TRBD1. Germline V gives CDR1 MNHNY, CDR2 SVGAGI (reference sequence). This CDR3 is 17 amino acids long. The J segment lost 10 bases and the V segment lost 5 bases, leaving 17 bases of the junction unmatched. CDR3 sequence (DNA): TGTGCCAGCAGTCCCCCGCGGAGGGGGCTCATGAGCTCACCCCTCCACTTT. This codes for CASSPPRRGLMSSPLHF.